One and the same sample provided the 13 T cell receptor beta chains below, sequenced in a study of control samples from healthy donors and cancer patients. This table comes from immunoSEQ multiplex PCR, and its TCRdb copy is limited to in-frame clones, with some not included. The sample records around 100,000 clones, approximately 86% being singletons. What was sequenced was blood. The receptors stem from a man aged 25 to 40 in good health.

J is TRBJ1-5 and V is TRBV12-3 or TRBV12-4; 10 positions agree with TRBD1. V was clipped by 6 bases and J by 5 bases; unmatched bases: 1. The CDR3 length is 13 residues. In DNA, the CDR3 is TGTGCCAGCAGGGGGACAGGGGATCAGCCCCAGCATTTT. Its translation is CASRGTGDQPQHF.

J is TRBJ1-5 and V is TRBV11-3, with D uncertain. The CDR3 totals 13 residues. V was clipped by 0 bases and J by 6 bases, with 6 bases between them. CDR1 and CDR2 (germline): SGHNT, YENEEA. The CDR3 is CASSLDGVQPQHF. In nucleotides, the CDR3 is TGTGCCAGCAGCTTAGACGGGGTTCAGCCCCAGCATTTT.

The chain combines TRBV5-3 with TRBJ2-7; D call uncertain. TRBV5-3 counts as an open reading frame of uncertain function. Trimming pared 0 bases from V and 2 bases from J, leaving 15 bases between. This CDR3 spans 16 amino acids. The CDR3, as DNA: TGTGCCAGAAGCTTGGACTGTACTGAGAGCCCCTACGAGCAGTACTTC. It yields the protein CARSLDCTESPYEQYF.

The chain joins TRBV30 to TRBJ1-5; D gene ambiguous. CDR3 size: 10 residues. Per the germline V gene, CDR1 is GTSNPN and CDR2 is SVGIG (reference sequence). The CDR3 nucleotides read TGTGCTCCCTCGTACCAGCCCCAGCATTTT. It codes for CAPSYQPQHF.

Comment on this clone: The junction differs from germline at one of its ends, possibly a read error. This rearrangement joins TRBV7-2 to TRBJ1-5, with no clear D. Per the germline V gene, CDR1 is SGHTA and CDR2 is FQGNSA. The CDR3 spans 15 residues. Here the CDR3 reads CASSLEASHFQAQHF. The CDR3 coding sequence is TGTGCCAGCAGCTTAGAAGCGTCCCATTTTCAGGCCCAGCATTTT.

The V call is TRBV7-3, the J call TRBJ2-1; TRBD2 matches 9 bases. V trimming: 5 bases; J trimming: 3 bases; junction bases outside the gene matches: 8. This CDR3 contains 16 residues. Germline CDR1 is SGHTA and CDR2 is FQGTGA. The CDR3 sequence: CASSPRTSAGYNEQFF. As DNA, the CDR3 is TGTGCCAGCAGCCCGAGGACTAGCGCCGGCTACAATGAGCAGTTCTTC.

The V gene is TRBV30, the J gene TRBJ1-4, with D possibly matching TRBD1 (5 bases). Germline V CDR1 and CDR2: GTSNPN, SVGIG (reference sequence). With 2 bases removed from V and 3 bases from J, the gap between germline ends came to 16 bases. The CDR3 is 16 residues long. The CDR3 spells CAWSSSQGRANEKLFF. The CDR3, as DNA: TGTGCCTGGAGTTCATCCCAGGGCAGGGCTAATGAAAAACTGTTTTTT.

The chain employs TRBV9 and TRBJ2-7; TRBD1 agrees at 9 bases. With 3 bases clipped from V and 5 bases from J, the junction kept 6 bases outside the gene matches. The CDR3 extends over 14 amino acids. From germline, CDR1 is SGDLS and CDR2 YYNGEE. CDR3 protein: CASSGRDRAHEQYF. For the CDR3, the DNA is TGTGCCAGCAGCGGCCGGGACAGGGCCCACGAGCAGTACTTC. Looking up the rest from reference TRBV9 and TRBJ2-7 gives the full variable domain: DSGVTQTPKHLITATGQRVTLRCSPRSGDLSVYWYQQSLDQGLQFLIQYYNGEERAKGNILERFSAQQFPDLHSELNLSSLELGDSALYFCASSGRDRAHEQYFGPGTRLTVT.

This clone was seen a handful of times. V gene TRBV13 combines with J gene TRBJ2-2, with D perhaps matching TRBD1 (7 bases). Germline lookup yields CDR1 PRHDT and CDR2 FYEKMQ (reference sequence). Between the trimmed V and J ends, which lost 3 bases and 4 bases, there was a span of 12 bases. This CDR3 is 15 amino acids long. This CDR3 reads CASSFNRGGTGELFF. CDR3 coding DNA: TGTGCCAGCAGCTTTAACAGGGGAGGCACCGGGGAGCTGTTTTTT.

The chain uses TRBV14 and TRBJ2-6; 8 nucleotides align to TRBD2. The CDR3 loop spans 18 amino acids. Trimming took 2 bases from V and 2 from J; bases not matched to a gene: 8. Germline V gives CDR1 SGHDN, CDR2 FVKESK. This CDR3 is CASSQRLAIFTGANVLTF. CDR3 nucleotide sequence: TGTGCCAGCAGCCAACGACTAGCGATATTTACTGGGGCCAACGTCCTGACTTTC. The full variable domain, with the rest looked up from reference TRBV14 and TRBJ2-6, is EAGVTQFPSHSVIEKGQTVTLRCDPISGHDNLYWYRRVMGKEIKFLLHFVKESKQDESGMPNNRFLAERTGGTYSTLKVQPAELEDSGVYFCASSQRLAIFTGANVLTFGAGSRLTVL.

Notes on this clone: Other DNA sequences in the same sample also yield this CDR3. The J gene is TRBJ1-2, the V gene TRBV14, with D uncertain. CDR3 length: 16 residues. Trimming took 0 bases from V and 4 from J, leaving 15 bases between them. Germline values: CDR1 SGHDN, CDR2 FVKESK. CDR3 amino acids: CASSQDLGERGYGYTF. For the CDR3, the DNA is TGTGCCAGCAGCCAAGATCTGGGCGAGCGGGGCTATGGCTACACCTTC. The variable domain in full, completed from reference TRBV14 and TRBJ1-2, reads EAGVTQFPSHSVIEKGQTVTLRCDPISGHDNLYWYRRVMGKEIKFLLHFVKESKQDESGMPNNRFLAERTGGTYSTLKVQPAELEDSGVYFCASSQDLGERGYGYTFGSGTRLTVV.

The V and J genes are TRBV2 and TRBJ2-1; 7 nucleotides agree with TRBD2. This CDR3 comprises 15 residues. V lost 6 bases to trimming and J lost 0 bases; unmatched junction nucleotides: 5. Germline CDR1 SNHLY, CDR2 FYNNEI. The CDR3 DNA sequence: TGTGCCAGCAGCGGGACTATCAGCTCCTACAATGAGCAGTTCTTC. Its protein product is CASSGTISSYNEQFF.

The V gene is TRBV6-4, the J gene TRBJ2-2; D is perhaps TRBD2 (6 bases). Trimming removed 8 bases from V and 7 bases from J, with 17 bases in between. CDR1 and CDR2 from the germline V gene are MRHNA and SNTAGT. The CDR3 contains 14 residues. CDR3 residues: CASRERLGIGELFF. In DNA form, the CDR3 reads TGTGCCAGCCGGGAGAGATTGGGGATCGGGGAGCTGTTTTTT.